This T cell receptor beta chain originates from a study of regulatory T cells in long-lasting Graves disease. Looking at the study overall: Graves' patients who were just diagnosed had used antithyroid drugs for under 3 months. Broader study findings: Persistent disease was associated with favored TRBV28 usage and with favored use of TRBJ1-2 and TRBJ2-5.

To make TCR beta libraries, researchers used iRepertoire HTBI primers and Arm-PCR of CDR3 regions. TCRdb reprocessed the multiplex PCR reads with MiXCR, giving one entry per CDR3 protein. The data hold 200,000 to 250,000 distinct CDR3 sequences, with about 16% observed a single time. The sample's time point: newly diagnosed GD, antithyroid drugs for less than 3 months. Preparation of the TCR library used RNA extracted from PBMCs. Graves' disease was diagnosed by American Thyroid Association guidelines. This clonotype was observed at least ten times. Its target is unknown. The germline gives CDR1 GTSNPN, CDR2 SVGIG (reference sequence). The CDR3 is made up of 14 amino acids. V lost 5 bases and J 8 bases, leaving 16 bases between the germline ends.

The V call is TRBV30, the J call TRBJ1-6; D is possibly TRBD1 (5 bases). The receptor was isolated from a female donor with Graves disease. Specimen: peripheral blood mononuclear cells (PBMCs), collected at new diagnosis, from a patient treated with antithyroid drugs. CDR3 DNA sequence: TGTGCCTGGGGGCAGGGCCCTGTCGATTCACCCCTCCACTTT. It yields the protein CAWGQGPVDSPLHF.